The next 24 T cell receptor beta chains were all read from a single sample in a study of shared clonotypes between healthy human individuals. Libraries were prepared by immunoSEQ multiplex PCR; TCRdb keeps only in-frame clonotypes and omits some of them. The sample shows over 950,000 clones, approximately 77% of them seen only once. The sequenced material came from memory CD4+ T cells from PBMCs. As for subset: CD45RA-negative fraction. Receptors were obtained from a man aged 18 to 29 in good health. Some clones in this sample may be carry-over from other donors' samples.

The V and J genes are TRBV18 and TRBJ2-7; 7 bases line up with TRBD1. CDR1 is KGHSH, CDR2 LQKENI, per germline. The CDR3 covers 14 residues. The ends lost 5 bases at V and 5 bases at J; junction bases unmatched: 9. The CDR3 sequence: CASSSRQGRDEQYF. The DNA of the CDR3 is TGTGCCAGCTCATCTAGACAGGGAAGAGACGAGCAGTACTTC.

The chain links TRBV19 to TRBJ1-5; D is undetermined. The V end was cut by 5 bases, the J end by 6 bases, with 14 bases between. Germline V gene data show CDR1 as LNHDA and CDR2 as SQIVND (reference sequence). This CDR3 is built from 14 residues. CDR3 protein: CASSPGERAQPQHF. CDR3 DNA: TGTGCCAGTAGTCCCGGGGAAAGGGCTCAGCCCCAGCATTTT.

The CDR3 loop reads CASSYQPGAGTDTQYF. DNA for the CDR3: TGTGCCAGCAGCTACCAACCGGGCGCAGGGACAGATACGCAGTATTTT. The chain combines TRBV7-2 with TRBJ2-3, with a possible D match to TRBD1 (5 bases). Germline values: CDR1 SGHTA, CDR2 FQGNSA. The length of the CDR3 is 16 residues. The ends were cut back, 4 bases at V and 3 bases at J, with 17 bases in the middle.

V and J are TRBV25-1 and TRBJ2-3; 11 bases match TRBD2. Trimming took 5 bases from V and 7 from J; bases not matched to a gene: 2. Germline CDR1 reads MGHDK; CDR2 reads SYGVNS. This CDR3 has 13 residues. The CDR3 nucleotides read TGTGCCAGCAGTCTAGCGGGAGGAAATACGCAGTATTTT. Translation: CASSLAGGNTQYF.

The genes are TRBV7-2 and TRBJ1-5; D uncertain. Germline V gives CDR1 SGHTA, CDR2 FQGNSA. This CDR3 is built from 15 residues. Trimming stripped 5 bases from V and 3 bases from J, with 14 bases between. The CDR3 sequence is CASSRRDLINQPQHF. In DNA form, the CDR3 reads TGTGCCAGCAGCCGCCGGGATTTAATCAATCAGCCCCAGCATTTT.

For this clone: At the DNA level, this CDR3 is encoded by other sequences in the same sample as well. The chain combines TRBV4-2 with TRBJ1-1; possibly TRBD1 for D (6 bases). V was shortened by 0 bases and J by 3 bases, with 11 bases between the two germline ends. Looked up from germline, CDR1 is LGHNA and CDR2 is YNFKEQ. This CDR3 has 15 amino acids. The CDR3 coding sequence is TGTGCCAGCAGCCAAGACGGGAGGGGGGACACTGAAGCTTTCTTT. Translation: CASSQDGRGDTEAFF.

The chain recombines TRBV2 with TRBJ2-5, with TRBD1 matching over 8 bases. This CDR3 spans 13 amino acids. V shed 10 bases, J shed 2 bases, and the junction held 6 bases outside the gene matches. CDR1 and CDR2 (germline): SNHLY, FYNNEI. In DNA, the CDR3 is TGTGCCACCCGCAGGGACAGGCAAGAGACCCAGTACTTC. Its translation: CATRRDRQETQYF.

The chain joins TRBV2 to TRBJ2-3; D is unclear. Germline V CDR1 and CDR2: SNHLY, FYNNEI. Trimming took 4 bases from V and 3 from J, leaving 2 bases between them. This CDR3 region has 11 residues. The DNA of the CDR3 is TGTGCCAGCAGTGCTACAGATACGCAGTATTTT. This sequence encodes CASSATDTQYF. Based on the CDR3 plus reference TRBV2 and TRBJ2-3, the full variable domain is EPEVTQTPSHQVTQMGQEVILRCVPISNHLYFYWYRQILGQKVEFLVSFYNNEISEKSEIFDDQFSVERPDGSNFTLKIRSTKLEDSAMYFCASSATDTQYFGPGTRLTVL.

This chain joins TRBV30 and TRBJ2-1, with D tentatively TRBD1 or TRBD2 (7 bases each). Trimming took 6 bases from V and 9 from J, leaving 12 bases between them. The CDR3 covers 11 residues. Germline V gene sequence: CDR1 GTSNPN, CDR2 SVGIG (reference sequence). The CDR3 bases are TGTGCCTGCCAGGGGGAGGGTGAGCAGTTCTTC. The encoded protein is CACQGEGEQFF. Full variable domain (outside the CDR3, taken from reference TRBV30 and TRBJ2-1): SQTIHQWPATLVQPVGSPLSLECTVEGTSNPNLYWYRQAAGRGLQLLFYSVGIGQISSEVPQNLSASRPQDRQFILSSKKLLLSDSGFYLCACQGEGEQFFGPGTRLTVL.

On this clone itself: Different DNA sequences within this sample yield the same CDR3. The J gene is TRBJ2-2, the V gene TRBV27; D uncertain. The germline gives CDR1 MNHEY, CDR2 SMNVEV (reference sequence). CDR3 size: 14 residues. With 3 bases removed from V and 1 base from J, the gap between germline ends came to 6 bases. CDR3 DNA sequence: TGTGCCAGCAGTTTGAGCCGGAACACCGGGGAGCTGTTTTTT. Residues: CASSLSRNTGELFF.

The chain combines TRBV5-1 with TRBJ2-7; 10 nucleotides agree with TRBD1. The CDR3 sequence is 14 residues long. V lost 4 bases and J lost 5; bases outside the gene matches: 6. Looked up from germline, CDR1 is SGHRS and CDR2 is YFSETQ. The CDR3 loop is CASSQDRGSNEQYF. CDR3 DNA: TGCGCCAGCAGCCAGGACAGGGGGTCCAACGAGCAGTACTTC.

CDR3 protein: CASSPGRGTEHNEQFF. CDR3 sequence (DNA): TGTGCCAGCTCACCAGGGAGGGGTACAGAACACAATGAGCAGTTCTTC. The chain links TRBV18 to TRBJ2-1, with 7 bases aligning to TRBD2. CDR3 length: 16 residues. Germline V lookup: CDR1 KGHSH, CDR2 LQKENI. Losses at the gene ends were 2 bases for V and 5 bases for J; bases not matched to a gene: 9.

For this clone: At one of its ends the junction is not consistent with the germline gene, which may arise from a read error. Other DNA sequences within the sample encode an identical CDR3. The chain links TRBV28 to TRBJ2-7, with D hard to call. Germline loops: CDR1 MDHEN, CDR2 SYDVKM. CDR3 size: 12 residues. CDR3 DNA sequence: TGTGCCAGCAGCTCCGATTCCTATGAGCAGTACTTC. Encoded protein: CASSSDSYEQYF.

The chain carries TRBV19 and TRBJ2-7, with 8 positions matching TRBD1. CDR1 and CDR2 (germline): LNHDA, SQIVND (reference sequence). J was trimmed by 0 bases and V by 5 bases; bases with no gene match: 9. The length of the CDR3 is 16 residues. DNA of the CDR3: TGTGCCAGTAGTTCCCGGACAGGGACATACTCCTACGAGCAGTACTTC. As protein: CASSSRTGTYSYEQYF.

This clone was counted a few times. The genes are TRBV2 and TRBJ1-2; 9 bases are a match to TRBD1. The CDR3 totals 14 residues. Trimming took 7 bases from V and 8 from J; bases not matched to a gene: 11. Per germline, CDR1 SNHLY and CDR2 FYNNEI. The CDR3 DNA is TGTGCCAGCACTAGGGACAGGGACTCTAGAGGCTACACCTTC. Its protein product is CASTRDRDSRGYTF. The full variable domain, its missing parts supplied by reference TRBV2 and TRBJ1-2, is EPEVTQTPSHQVTQMGQEVILRCVPISNHLYFYWYRQILGQKVEFLVSFYNNEISEKSEIFDDQFSVERPDGSNFTLKIRSTKLEDSAMYFCASTRDRDSRGYTFGSGTRLTVV.

The chain is built from TRBV7-6 and TRBJ2-5; 7 bases agree with TRBD2. This CDR3 is 13 amino acids long. Germline V gene data show CDR1 as SGHVS and CDR2 as FNYEAQ. V lost 8 bases and J lost 4; bases outside the gene matches: 7. CDR3 in DNA: TGTGCCAGCGTCGCGGGGGTACGAGAGACCCAGTACTTC. This sequence encodes CASVAGVRETQYF.

The chain uses TRBV5-5 and TRBJ2-1, with no clear D. Trimming stripped 2 bases from V and 9 bases from J, with 15 bases between. This CDR3 contains 14 residues. CDR1 SGHKS and CDR2 YYEKEE come from the germline V gene (reference sequence). CDR3 in amino acids: CASSFDVPVSEQFF. CDR3 DNA: TGTGCCAGCAGCTTTGACGTCCCGGTGAGTGAGCAGTTCTTC.

The chain recombines TRBV28 with TRBJ2-7, with a possible D match to TRBD2 (6 bases). The CDR3 runs 16 residues. V was pared by 6 bases and J by 0 bases, with 18 bases between. Germline V gives CDR1 MDHEN, CDR2 SYDVKM. The CDR3 spells CASSPTAGRPSYEQYF. In DNA, the CDR3 is TGTGCCAGCAGCCCGACGGCGGGACGGCCCTCCTACGAGCAGTACTTC.

A single count supports this clone. The chain carries TRBV28 and TRBJ1-2; D unclear. CDR1 is MDHEN and CDR2 is SYDVKM in the germline V gene. The germline V and J ends were trimmed by 4 bases and 4 bases, with 13 bases remaining between them. The CDR3 runs 14 residues. CDR3 in amino acids: CASSSSSGPYGYTF. The CDR3 DNA sequence: TGTGCCAGCAGTTCCTCTAGCGGCCCCTATGGCTACACCTTC.

On this clone: The same CDR3 also results from other DNA sequences found in this sample. The rearrangement uses TRBV28 and TRBJ1-2; no reliable D call. V lost 3 bases and J lost 4, with 6 bases in between. CDR1 MDHEN and CDR2 SYDVKM come from the germline V gene. There are 12 residues in the CDR3. The CDR3 DNA reads TGTGCCAGCAGTTTCCGTTCCTATGGCTACACCTTC. This sequence encodes CASSFRSYGYTF.

This clone showed up just a few times. The chain combines TRBV15 with TRBJ2-4; D gene unclear. The V gene lost 1 base and the J gene lost 13 bases, with 8 bases spanning the gap. This CDR3 region has 11 residues. The V gene's germline CDR1 is LNHNV and CDR2 YYDKDF (reference sequence). CDR3 nucleotide sequence: TGTGCCACCAGCAGAGCGGCAGTACAGTACTTC. Its protein is CATSRAAVQYF.

To note about this clone: This may arise from a read error, as a much more abundant clone is one base away. The V gene is TRBV19, the J gene TRBJ2-4; 7 positions agree with TRBD2. CDR3 length equals 19 residues. Germline-derived CDR1 and CDR2 are LNHDA and SQIVND (reference sequence). As DNA, the CDR3 is TGTGCCAGTAGTATAAAAGGTCGGCTAGCGGACCTAGCCAAAGACATTCAGTACTTC. It codes for CASSIKGRLADLAKDIQYF.

This clone occurred a few times. The V call is TRBV5-1, the J call TRBJ1-1, with D possibly being TRBD1 (5 bases). With 4 bases removed from V and 3 bases from J, the gap between germline ends came to 13 bases. Germline CDR1 and CDR2: SGHRS and YFSETQ. The length of the CDR3 is 14 residues. The CDR3 DNA reads TGCGCCAGCAGCAGGGTGTCGGGGGACACTGAAGCTTTCTTT. Translating it yields CASSRVSGDTEAFF.

The rearrangement uses TRBV10-3 and TRBJ2-1; D may be TRBD2 (6 bases). The CDR3 extends over 13 amino acids. Germline loops: CDR1 ENHRY, CDR2 SYGVKD. Between the trimmed V and J ends, which lost 9 bases and 5 bases, there was a span of 14 bases. The CDR3: CAMAGGRDNEQFF. In DNA, the CDR3 is TGTGCCATGGCCGGAGGGCGGGACAATGAGCAGTTCTTC.